The 20 T cell receptor beta chains reported below all come from one sample, sequenced in a study of blood T cell repertoires in COVID-19. Libraries were prepared by immunoSEQ multiplex PCR; TCRdb keeps only in-frame clonotypes and omits some of them. This table holds 43,000 or so clones, 80% to 90% found once. Sequencing was carried out using peripheral blood. These receptors came from a man between 60 and 75 years old with active COVID-19.

The chain recombines TRBV28 with TRBJ1-1; D perhaps matches TRBD1 (6 bases). The CDR3 totals 14 residues. Deletions cut 6 bases from V and 2 bases from J, with 13 bases between. Looked up from germline, CDR1 is MDHEN and CDR2 is SYDVKM. The CDR3 loop is CASRALQGNTEAFF. The CDR3 DNA reads as TGTGCCAGCAGGGCCTTACAGGGAAACACTGAAGCTTTCTTT.

The chain couples TRBV2 to TRBJ1-4; 9 nucleotides agree with TRBD1. The CDR3 length is 14 residues. The V gene end was trimmed by 7 bases and the J gene end by 6 bases; junction bases not matched to a gene: 6. CDR1 is SNHLY and CDR2 is FYNNEI in the germline V gene. The CDR3 loop reads CASISGTGYEKLFF. The CDR3, as DNA: TGTGCCAGCATTTCCGGGACAGGGTATGAAAAACTGTTTTTT.

The chain employs TRBV27 and TRBJ2-5, with 10 nucleotides matching TRBD2. The germline gives CDR1 MNHEY, CDR2 SMNVEV (reference sequence). V was clipped by 6 bases and J by 2 bases; unmatched bases: 3. This CDR3 has 14 amino acids. In DNA form, the CDR3 reads TGTGCCAGCAGAGGACTAGCGGATCAAGAGACCCAGTACTTC. It yields the protein CASRGLADQETQYF.

The V and J genes are TRBV7-8 and TRBJ1-1; 10 nucleotides line up with TRBD1. CDR3 length: 12 residues. Germline V gene lookup returns CDR1 SGHVS and CDR2 FQNEAQ. V was pared by 5 bases and J by 10 bases, with 4 bases of the junction left unmatched. The CDR3 DNA reads TGTGCCAGCAGCCCCCGGGACAGGGGAGCTTTCTTT. This sequence encodes CASSPRDRGAFF. The variable domain in full, completed from reference TRBV7-8 and TRBJ1-1, reads GAGVSQSPRYKVAKRGQDVALRCDPISGHVSLFWYQQALGQGPEFLTYFQNEAQLDKSGLPSDRFFAERPEGSVSTLKIQRTQQEDSAVYLCASSPRDRGAFFGQGTRLTVV.

The rearrangement joins TRBV9 to TRBJ2-5, with 10 positions matching TRBD2. CDR1 and CDR2 (germline): SGDLS, YYNGEE. The length of the CDR3 is 14 residues. Trimming removed 2 bases from V and 5 bases from J; junction bases left unmatched: 3. In DNA, the CDR3 is TGTGCCAGCAGCGTCGGGACTAGCGTGGAGACCCAGTACTTC. This codes for CASSVGTSVETQYF.

The chain carries TRBV19 and TRBJ2-7; 12 bases match TRBD1. CDR1 and CDR2 (germline): LNHDA, SQIVND (reference sequence). This CDR3 has 22 residues. V was pared by 2 bases and J by 0 bases, with 20 bases of the junction left unmatched. CDR3 in DNA: TGTGCCAGTAGTATATTCGCCGCGCGGGACAGGGGGCTTTACCAACACTCCTACGAGCAGTACTTC. Its protein product is CASSIFAARDRGLYQHSYEQYF.

The chain recombines TRBV24-1 with TRBJ2-2; 11 nucleotides align to TRBD2. Germline CDR1 reads KGHDR; CDR2 reads SFDVKD. The J segment lost 4 bases and the V segment lost 4 bases, leaving 7 bases of the junction unmatched. The CDR3 is 17 amino acids. DNA of the CDR3: TGTGCCACCAGTGACCCTAGCGGGGGGTCGACCACCGGGGAGCTGTTTTTT. Its translation: CATSDPSGGSTTGELFF.

The chain carries TRBV6-5 and TRBJ2-7; 8 positions match TRBD2. This CDR3 spans 14 amino acids. The ends lost 6 bases at V and 7 bases at J; junction bases unmatched: 11. Germline lookup yields CDR1 MNHEY and CDR2 SVGAGI. The CDR3 sequence is CASRPGGIAGEQYF. CDR3 DNA sequence: TGTGCCAGCAGGCCGGGGGGGATCGCGGGGGAGCAGTACTTC.

V and J are TRBV30 and TRBJ1-2; 7 nucleotides agree with TRBD1. CDR1 GTSNPN and CDR2 SVGIG come from the germline V gene (reference sequence). This CDR3 comprises 13 residues. V gave up 0 bases and J gave up 7 bases; unmatched junction bases: 5. Written as DNA, the CDR3 is TGTGCCTGGAGTGTCACACAGGGGACTGGCTACACCTTC. It translates to CAWSVTQGTGYTF.

This rearrangement joins TRBV7-9 to TRBJ1-4, with TRBD1 identical over 10 bases. The junction had 5 bases not matched to a gene; V was cut back by 3 bases and J by 7 bases. Germline V gene sequence: CDR1 SEHNR, CDR2 FQNEAQ (reference sequence). The CDR3 spans 15 residues. CDR3 DNA sequence: TGTGCCAGCAGCTTCGGACAGGGGGGGAGTGAAAAACTGTTTTTT. Its translation: CASSFGQGGSEKLFF.

J is TRBJ2-7 and V is TRBV7-2; tentatively, D is TRBD1 (6 bases). The CDR3 spans 14 residues. V was pared by 5 bases and J by 6 bases, with 17 bases between. Per germline, CDR1 SGHTA and CDR2 FQGNSA. The CDR3 nucleotides read TGTGCCAGCAGCCAGCAGTACAGGGATCCCGAGCAGTACTTC. Translation: CASSQQYRDPEQYF.

The chain recombines TRBV7-6 with TRBJ2-5, with D possibly matching TRBD2 (6 bases). This CDR3 is 16 amino acids long. V lost 0 bases to trimming and J lost 5 bases, with 16 bases between them. Germline-derived CDR1 and CDR2 are SGHVS and FNYEAQ. In DNA form, the CDR3 reads TGTGCCAGCAGCTTAGCGCGGGGCTACTTGAGGGAGACCCAGTACTTC. As protein: CASSLARGYLRETQYF.

This clone came up a few times. This rearrangement joins TRBV19 to TRBJ2-5, with D unresolved. Trimming stripped 4 bases from V and 0 bases from J, with 3 bases between. The CDR3 totals 12 residues. The germline CDR1 and CDR2 sequences are LNHDA and SQIVND (reference sequence). The CDR3 nucleotides read TGTGCCAGTAGTACGTACCAAGAGACCCAGTACTTC. This encodes CASSTYQETQYF.

The chain uses TRBV24-1 and TRBJ2-3, with 9 bases that match TRBD2. Per germline, CDR1 KGHDR and CDR2 SFDVKD. Trimming took 7 bases from V and 3 from J; bases not matched to a gene: 4. This CDR3 has 14 residues. CDR3 sequence (DNA): TGTGCCACCAGAGAGGGACTAGCAACAGATACGCAGTATTTT. Protein product: CATREGLATDTQYF.

The chain carries TRBV29-1 and TRBJ1-2; a weak D match, TRBD1 (6 bases). Trimming left V 0 bases short and J 2 bases short, with 7 bases between. The CDR3 spans 13 residues. The germline V gene encodes CDR1 SQVTM and CDR2 ANQGSEA. The CDR3: CSVEEGANYGYTF. DNA of the CDR3: TGCAGCGTTGAAGAGGGGGCGAACTATGGCTACACCTTC.

This clone was recorded a few times. V and J are TRBV3-1 (or the pseudogene TRBV3-2) and TRBJ1-5, with D unresolved. V was clipped by 1 base and J by 0 bases, with 10 bases between them. Germline V gives CDR1 LGHDT, CDR2 YNNKEL (reference sequence). The CDR3 is made up of 16 amino acids. The CDR3 DNA reads TGTGCCAGCAGCCAAGGTGCGGGATATAGCAATCAGCCCCAGCATTTT. Protein sequence: CASSQGAGYSNQPQHF.

The chain couples TRBV28 to TRBJ1-2; D unresolved. V shed 7 bases and J shed 0 bases, with 21 bases lying between them. This CDR3 comprises 17 residues. CDR1 and CDR2 from the germline V gene are MDHEN and SYDVKM. CDR3 residues: CASTASWAVRTNYGYTF. The CDR3 DNA reads as TGTGCCAGCACCGCCTCATGGGCTGTCAGGACTAACTATGGCTACACCTTC.

V gene TRBV19 combines with J gene TRBJ2-2; TRBD2 might be the D (7 bases). Trimming stripped 0 bases from V and 6 bases from J, with 20 bases between. The CDR3 extends over 18 amino acids. CDR1 and CDR2 from the germline V gene are LNHDA and SQIVND (reference sequence). As DNA, the CDR3 is TGTGCCAGTAGTATAGATAAGTTTAGGGGGAGGGCCCCCGGGGAGCTGTTTTTT. This gives the protein CASSIDKFRGRAPGELFF.

This clone was seen a single time. The chain joins TRBV3-1 (or the pseudogene TRBV3-2) to TRBJ2-7; D ambiguous. Trimming stripped 2 bases from V and 0 bases from J, with 8 bases between. The germline gives CDR1 LGHDT, CDR2 YNNKEL (reference sequence). The CDR3 covers 14 residues. The CDR3 nucleotides are TGTGCCAGCAGCCAATTATATAGCTCCTACGAGCAGTACTTC. Translation: CASSQLYSSYEQYF.

The CDR3 loop reads CASSNTWADNEQFF. For the CDR3, the DNA is TGTGCCAGCAGCAATACGTGGGCTGACAATGAGCAGTTCTTC. V and J are TRBV7-2 and TRBJ2-1; D call uncertain. This CDR3 comprises 14 residues. Germline CDR1 is SGHTA and CDR2 is FQGNSA. The V gene lost 5 bases and the J gene lost 5 bases, with 13 bases spanning the gap.